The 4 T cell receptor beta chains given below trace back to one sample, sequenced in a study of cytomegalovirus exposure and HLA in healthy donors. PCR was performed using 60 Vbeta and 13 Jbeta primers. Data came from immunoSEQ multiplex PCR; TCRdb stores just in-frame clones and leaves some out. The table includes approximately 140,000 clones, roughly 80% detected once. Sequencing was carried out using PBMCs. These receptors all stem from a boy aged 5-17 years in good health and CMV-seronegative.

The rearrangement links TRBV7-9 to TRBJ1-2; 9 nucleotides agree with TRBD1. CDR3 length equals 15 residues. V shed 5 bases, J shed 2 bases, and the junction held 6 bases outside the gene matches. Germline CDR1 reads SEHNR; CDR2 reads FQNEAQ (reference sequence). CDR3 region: CASSETGGENYGYTF. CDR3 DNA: TGTGCCAGCAGCGAAACAGGGGGCGAAAACTATGGCTACACCTTC.

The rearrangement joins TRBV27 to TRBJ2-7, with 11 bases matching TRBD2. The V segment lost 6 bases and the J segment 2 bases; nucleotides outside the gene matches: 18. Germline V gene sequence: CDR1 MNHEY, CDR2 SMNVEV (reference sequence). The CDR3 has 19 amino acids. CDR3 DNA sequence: TGTGCCAGCAGGGGGCTTGGGTTACCTGTAGCGGGAGGGCCCTACGAGCAGTACTTC. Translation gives CASRGLGLPVAGGPYEQYF.

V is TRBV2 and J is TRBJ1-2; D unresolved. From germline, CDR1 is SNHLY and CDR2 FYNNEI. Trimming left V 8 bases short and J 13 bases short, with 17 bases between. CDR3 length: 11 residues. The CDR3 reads CASGRPDSPTF. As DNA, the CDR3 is TGTGCCAGCGGCAGACCGGACTCACCCACCTTC. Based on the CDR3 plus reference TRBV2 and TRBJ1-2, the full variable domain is EPEVTQTPSHQVTQMGQEVILRCVPISNHLYFYWYRQILGQKVEFLVSFYNNEISEKSEIFDDQFSVERPDGSNFTLKIRSTKLEDSAMYFCASGRPDSPTFGSGTRLTVV.

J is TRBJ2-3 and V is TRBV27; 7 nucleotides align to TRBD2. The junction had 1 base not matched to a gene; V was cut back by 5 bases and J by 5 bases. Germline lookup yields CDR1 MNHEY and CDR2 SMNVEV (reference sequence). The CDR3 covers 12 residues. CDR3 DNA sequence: TGTGCCAGCAGTATAGCGGGAGATACGCAGTATTTT. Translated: CASSIAGDTQYF.